This T cell receptor beta chain came from a study of patients and donors after allogeneic stem cell transplantation. MiXCR, run by TCRdb on the RT-PCR reads, gives a single entry per CDR3 protein. The table has about 210,000 distinct CDR3 sequences, roughly 38% seen once. The V end was cut by 2 bases, the J end by 7 bases, with 9 bases between. Germline V gene lookup returns CDR1 SGHRS and CDR2 YFSETQ. CDR3 length equals 12 residues. This rearrangement joins TRBV5-1 to TRBJ1-2; TRBD1 is a possible D gene (6 bases). The material sequenced was blood, either unsorted or a sorted T cell fraction (not recorded which). This TCR came from a human donor who was either an allogeneic HSCT recipient or a stem cell or donor lymphocyte infusion donor (not recorded which). It is not recorded whose cells these are; they may come from a transplant donor. This CDR3 is CASSLWGLGYTF. The CDR3, as DNA: TGCGCCAGCAGCTTATGGGGGCTTGGCTACACCTTC.